This TCR beta chain was found in a study of blood T cells in healthy people across ages (dated by TCRdb to the mid-2010s). About the study as a whole: In model experiments, template switching captured about one uniquely barcoded TCR beta cDNA molecule for every two T cells. Four age groups were formed from the donors: young (average approximately 15 years), middle-aged (approximately 41), aged (more than 55) and long-lived (around 82). Age-related changes in TCR beta repertoire diversity were measured in the study by deep sequencing normalized with unique cDNA molecular identifiers. Donors of different ages were randomly distributed across sequencing lanes to avoid experimental bias. Two additional independent replicas of 1 million unique cDNA reads from the same blood draw were analyzed for two donors (one aged 18 to 30 and one aged 80 or older). Summary of the overall study and its limitations: Estimates of total diversity from one million sequenced T cells were regarded as lower bounds and underestimates. The percentage of naive T cells measured by flow cytometry correlated strongly with observed TCR beta diversity. Observed TCR beta diversity per million T cells fell roughly linearly with age, and a significant reduction was already apparent by age approximately 41. Because the CMV infection status of the donors was unknown, age-related changes in expanded clonotypes may potentially have been confounded. Bulk unsorted PBMC profiling prevented conclusive comparison of naive and antigen-experienced compartments. Compared with the aged group, more naive CD4+ T cells, fewer expanded clones and increased TCR diversity were shown by the long-lived group, suggesting age selection.

The CDR3 has 13 amino acids, counting the end cysteine and phenylalanine. Only the CDR3 DNA is retained, 39 bases long and in frame from the first base. Cut back by 0 bases and 3 bases, the V and J ends lie 6 bases apart. CDR1 LNHNV and CDR2 YYDKDF were looked up in the germline V gene (reference sequence). The donors were roughly 40 Caucasian individuals from Russia, aged roughly 6 to 100 years, who were systemically healthy. Each donor gave about 9.2 milliliters of peripheral blood, drawn into EDTA-treated Vacutainer tubes. Ficoll-Paque density-gradient centrifugation was used to isolate PBMCs, with at least 7 million per sample. Trizol reagent was used to extract total RNA from PBMCs, with at least 5 micrograms per sample. Naive CD45RAhigh/CD27high T cell percentages were measured by flow cytometry on a PBMC aliquot from every donor. The method behind the library was 5' RACE. Instrument used: Illumina HiSeq 2500. A second about 6 to 11 cycle PCR used a sample-barcoded 5' primer and a J-beta primer mix. Each TCR beta cDNA molecule received a unique molecular identifier from a template-switch 5' adaptor carrying 12 random nucleotides. Each sample yielded at least 3 million CDR3-containing paired-end reads. The Mint cDNA synthesis kit, primed by a TRBC-specific oligonucleotide, was used to synthesize first-strand cDNA from all RNA. Following uracil-DNA glycosylase treatment, all cDNA underwent a first 18-cycle PCR with the universal primers M1SS and BC2_uni_R. The paper's processing steps were these. For normalization, 1 million high-quality reads, each with a distinct molecular identifier, were randomly selected from each sample. Reads with shared molecular identifiers were discarded instead of being binned into consensus sequences. MiTCR, set to a Q25 quality threshold and the strictest error-elimination algorithm, was used for CDR3 identification, clonotype clustering and error correction. A nonparametric unseen species model using Euler transformation provided a lower-bound estimate of total TCR beta diversity. TCRdb itself trimmed the public reads at Q25 with fastp, ran MiXCR and retained productive beta chains. Every entry covers one CDR3 protein and lists the most common genes and DNA from its rows. Clone size and V and J calls follow TCRdb, not the original study. The sample has about 640,000 distinct CDR3 sequences on record, roughly 53% of them singletons. The top ten clonotypes cover 35% to 40% of the sample.

Only a few counts were recorded for this clonotype. Its antigen specificity is not known. The sample holds no much larger clone one base away, and base qualities are not on file. The source material was blood. The TCR was taken from a man aged 55 to 70 in good health. This chain is built from TRBV15 and TRBJ2-7; the D gene identity is not certain. The CDR3 loop reads CATSREAYYEQYF. The DNA sequence follows: TGTGCCACCAGCAGAGAGGCCTACTACGAGCAGTACTTC.